This entry is about one T cell receptor (beta chain). It has no known antigen specificity. There are no base qualities to consult, and no much larger clone falls within one base. Genomic DNA was isolated using the Qiagen DNeasy kit from unsorted PBMCs as well as from negatively selected CD4+ and CD8+ fractions. Using primers that anneal to V and J segments, immunoSEQ multiplex PCR amplified the TCR beta CDR3 regions. Amplification bias was minimized using a synthetic immune receptor repertoire, and residual bias was removed computationally after sequencing. Concerning the study's data processing: Repertoire diversity was quantified as the Shannon entropy index using custom Python scripts. The unsorted, CD4+ and CD8+ repertoires were each analyzed separately, with the exception of combined analyses, where CD4+ and CD8+ sequences were merged in silico. A clone counted as expanded when the clone's frequency after treatment rose at least 2-fold relative to C1D1, and clones undetected at baseline were given a pseudocount of 0.5. Singleton clones were defined as clones with 0 or 1 copy at C1D1, and non-singleton clones were defined as clones with 2 or more copies. Clones expanded in unsorted samples were annotated as CD4+, CD8+ or unknown by matching protein sequences in sorted samples from the same patient. Wilcoxon tests on paired samples were used to test changes in diversity from C1D1 to C4D1. TCRdb obtained this table from immuneACCESS and retained in-frame rearrangements with V and J assigned. These tables miss some clones; where compared with another copy, unresolved V genes account for less than half of the shortfall, and the remainder is unexplained. D and trimming were read from the DNA, whereas the V and J calls and clone size are those reported in that table. This sample comprises around 36,000 clones, around 86% of them detected only once. Approximately 10% of the sample rests with the top ten.

These data come from a study of PD-1 blockade in classical Hodgkin lymphoma (dated by TCRdb to the early 2020s). Regarding the research as a whole: Nivolumab dosing was 3 mg/kg intravenously every 2 weeks, continuing until either disease progression or unacceptable toxicity. The study used CyTOF and TCR beta sequencing to define a peripheral blood immune signature of response to PD-1 blockade in classical Hodgkin lymphoma.

There are 13 amino acids in the CDR3, from cysteine to phenylalanine inclusive. Only CDR3 DNA remains: 39 bases, in frame from the first base. The junction shows trimming of 0 bases on V and 1 base on J, plus 4 bases between the germline ends. CDR1 and CDR2, per the germline V gene (reference sequence), are GTSNPN and SVGIG. This specimen's time point label, interpreted: cycle 1 day 1 (C1D1), immediately before nivolumab initiation. All trial patients had relapsed after autologous stem cell transplantation, with cohorts A, B and C differing in prior brentuximab vedotin exposure. The trial cohort included 50 to 70 patients with relapsed/refractory classical Hodgkin lymphoma, and each patient had a best overall response of complete response, partial response or progressive disease. Trial patients were treated with single-agent nivolumab in the multi-cohort phase II CheckMate 205 trial. Best overall response was determined by an independent review committee according to the 2007 International Working Group response criteria. Trial PBMCs were collected just before the start of nivolumab (C1D1) and during therapy at cycle 2 day 1 and cycle 4 day 1. Peripheral blood was collected in 8 mL Vacutainer Cell Preparation Tubes, from which PBMCs were isolated by centrifugation and then cryopreserved.

Beyond this particular receptor, the publication reports: Baseline diversity similar to that of newly diagnosed patients was observed in trial patients achieving complete response, whereas significantly lower diversity was observed in partial responders and progressors. CD4+ but not CD8+ TCR diversity rose significantly by C4D1 (p=0.0027 vs p=0.16), most apparent in complete responders (p=0.02). Patients starting nivolumab less than 1 year after ASCT had lower diversity and were excluded from later analyses to avoid confounding by immune reconstitution. Newly diagnosed patients were reported to have lower baseline TCR diversity than healthy donors, and relapsed/refractory patients were reported to have lower baseline TCR diversity still. The study was limited to a single clinical trial cohort, and causes of repertoire differences, possibly disease activity or prior therapy, remained undefined.

This specimen consisted of peripheral blood mononuclear cells (PBMCs), obtained at baseline. The clonotype was recovered from a human donor with classical Hodgkin lymphoma. The rearranged segments are TRBV30 and TRBJ1-3; the D gene identity is not certain. In nucleotide form, the sequence is TGTGCCTGGAGTGTGAGATCTGGAAACACCATATATTTT. Its protein is CAWSVRSGNTIYF. The CDR3, completed at both ends by the reference TRBV30 and TRBJ1-3 genes, gives the full variable domain SQTIHQWPATLVQPVGSPLSLECTVEGTSNPNLYWYRQAAGRGLQLLFYSVGIGQISSEVPQNLSASRPQDRQFILSSKKLLLSDSGFYLCAWSVRSGNTIYFGEGSWLTVV.